This T cell receptor beta chain stems from a study of blood T cells in healthy people across ages. A second PCR, run for about 6 to 11 cycles, used a sample-barcoded 5' primer plus a J-beta primer mix. TCRdb reanalysed the 5' RACE reads using MiXCR and keeps one entry per CDR3 protein. The profile covers 1.8 million or so distinct CDR3 sequences, with around 42% appearing a single time and around 23% taken by the ten largest. CDR3 size: 13 residues. Trimming left V 7 bases short and J 4 bases short, with 12 bases between. From germline, CDR1 is MNHGY and CDR2 SVAAGI. The sequenced sample consisted of blood. The source of this sequence is a human donor in good health. The chain uses TRBV6-9 and TRBJ2-3, with D possibly being TRBD1 (6 bases). CDR3: CASTGVESDTQYF. The CDR3 nucleotides read TGTGCCAGCACAGGGGTGGAATCAGATACGCAGTATTTT.